A selection of T cell receptor beta chains follows, all from one sample in a study of somatic mutations in cytotoxic T cells in rheumatoid arthritis. Profiling relied on immunoSEQ multiplex PCR, and the TCRdb table lists in-frame clones only, not all of them. Here the sample spans about 10,000 clones, about 82% being singletons. Sequencing was performed on CD8+ T cells sorted from blood. Source of these receptors: an adult with rheumatoid arthritis. Both conserved end residues are part of each CDR3. Fields, in order: clone size, D gene, V gene, J gene, CDR3 length, CDR3 DNA, CDR3 protein. A D gene is named only where the DNA matches it firmly. Rows give clone size only sometimes, using once, few, many, or a class for an expanded clone.

>-|TRBD1|TRBV25-1|TRBJ2-7|16
TGTGCCAGCAGTGAATTTTTTGGGACAGGACCCTACGAGCAGTACTTC
CASSEFFGTGPYEQYF
>-|-|TRBV27|TRBJ2-7|11
TGTGCCAGCAGTGCCCACGGGGAGCAGTACTTC
CASSAHGEQYF
>-|TRBD1|TRBV9|TRBJ1-2|14
TGTGCCAGCAGCTCCGAAGGGGGCTACAATGGCTACACCTTC
CASSSEGGYNGYTF
>large|TRBD2|TRBV29-1|TRBJ2-2|16
TGCAGCGTTGCTAGCGGGGGGACCTTGAACACCGGGGAGCTGTTTTTT
CSVASGGTLNTGELFF
>once|TRBD1|TRBV7-9|TRBJ2-5|14
TGTGCCAGCAGCTCCGAGACAGGGCAAGAGACCCAGTACTTC
CASSSETGQETQYF
>-|-|TRBV6-1|TRBJ2-1|17
TGTGCCAGCAGTGAAGCGGCAGCTTTAGTCTCCTACAATGAGCAGTTCTTC
CASSEAAALVSYNEQFF
>few|TRBD1|TRBV5-1|TRBJ1-1|13
TGCGCCAGCAGCGGAACAGGGGGCACCTGGGCTTTCTTT
CASSGTGGTWAFF
>once|-|TRBV9|TRBJ2-3|12
TGTGCCAGCAGCGGAGAGACGAATACGCAGTATTTT
CASSGETNTQYF
>-|-|TRBV19|TRBJ2-1|12
TGTGCCAGTAAGGTCGGGGCGGGAAAGCAGTTCTTC
CASKVGAGKQFF
>-|-|TRBV9|TRBJ1-4|17
TGTGCCAGCAGCGTCAGGGATCTCTCTACCCCTAATGAAAAACTGTTTTTT
CASSVRDLSTPNEKLFF
>-|TRBD2|TRBV10-1|TRBJ2-7|14
TGCGCCAGCAGTGGCGGGAGGAACTCCTACGAGCAGTACTTC
CASSGGRNSYEQYF
>-|-|TRBV5-1|TRBJ1-4|16
TGCGCCAGCAGCCCGGGACGGATAACAACTAATGAAAAACTGTTTTTT
CASSPGRITTNEKLFF
>-|-|TRBV27|TRBJ2-3|17
TGTGCCAGCAGGTACACTCAGGTTTGGAGACACACAGATACGCAGTATTTT
CASRYTQVWRHTDTQYF
>-|-|TRBV6-5|TRBJ2-1|12
TGTGCCAGCAGTTACTTTGGAAGGGAGCAGTTCTTC
CASSYFGREQFF
>-|-|TRBV28|TRBJ1-2|14
TGTGCCAGCAGGCGAAAGCCGGGTAACTATGGCTACACCTTC
CASRRKPGNYGYTF
>-|TRBD1|TRBV5-6|TRBJ1-1|15
TGTGCCAGCAGCTCCGGGACAGGGGAACACACTGAAGCTTTCTTT
CASSSGTGEHTEAFF
>-|-|TRBV7-8|TRBJ2-7|13
TGTGCCAGCAGCATTAGTCTCTCCTACGAGCAGTACTTC
CASSISLSYEQYF
>-|-|TRBV19|TRBJ1-2|15
TGTGCCAGTAGTGACCGGGACAACCTGGTCTATGGCTACACCTTC
CASSDRDNLVYGYTF
>-|TRBD1|TRBV6-5|TRBJ1-1|16
TGTGCCAGCAGTTACGGGGACAGGGGTGGAGTCGCTGAAGCTTTCTTT
CASSYGDRGGVAEAFF
>-|-|TRBV9|TRBJ2-1|17
TGTGCCAGCACCGACAGGGCTTCAGCGGGAATAAGTAATGAGCAGTTCTTC
CASTDRASAGISNEQFF
>-|-|TRBV27|TRBJ1-6|13
TGTGCCAGCAGTTTGACCGGAGTGTCACCCCTCCACTTT
CASSLTGVSPLHF
>-|-|TRBV11-3|TRBJ2-2|18
TGTGCCAGCAGCTTAGATCGTGTCGGGAGTTTAGACACCGGGGAGCTGTTTTTT
CASSLDRVGSLDTGELFF
>-|-|TRBV2|TRBJ2-2|12
TGTGCCCGGACAGTGAACACCGGGGAGCTGTTTTTT
CARTVNTGELFF
>-|TRBD2|TRBV7-9|TRBJ2-1|15
TGTGCCAGCAGCTTATATACTAGCGGGGGATCTGAGCAGTTCTTC
CASSLYTSGGSEQFF
>-|-|TRBV4-1|TRBJ1-2|15
TGCGCCAGCAGCCAAGAAGGGGGATCAAACTATGGCTACACCTTC
CASSQEGGSNYGYTF
>-|-|TRBV27|TRBJ1-1|14
TGTGCCAGCAGTTTTGTCGGGGGAACGGCTGAAGCTTTCTTT
CASSFVGGTAEAFF
>-|-|TRBV7-3|TRBJ1-1|13
TGTGCCAGCAGCTTAACGGGCAGGACTGAAGCTTTCTTT
CASSLTGRTEAFF
>-|-|TRBV10-3|TRBJ1-1|15
TGTGCCATCAGAGAGTGGAGGGACCCCGTCGCTGAAGCTTTCTTT
CAIREWRDPVAEAFF
>-|TRBD1|TRBV11-2|TRBJ2-1|16
TGTGCCAGCAGCTTGATACAGGGGGCCGGCGAGAATGAGCAGTTCTTC
CASSLIQGAGENEQFF
>-|TRBD1|TRBV10-3|TRBJ2-2|15
TGTGCCATCAGTGGATCAGGGGGCGGCACCGGGGAGCTGTTTTTT
CAISGSGGGTGELFF
>-|TRBD2|TRBV5-3|TRBJ2-7|17
TGTGCCAGAAGCTTGGGGGTAGGACTAGCGGGAGTTTACGAGCAGTACTTC
CARSLGVGLAGVYEQYF
>-|-|TRBV29-1|TRBJ2-7|12
TGCAGCGTTTGGGGTCAGTCCTACGAGCAGTACTTC
CSVWGQSYEQYF
>-|TRBD1|TRBV15|TRBJ2-7|16
TGTGCCACCAGCAGAGGCGAACAGGGGGCTGGGGACGAGCAGTACTTC
CATSRGEQGAGDEQYF